A selection of T cell receptor beta chains follows, all from one sample in a study of OX40 agonist ivuxolimab in advanced cancers. Sequencing used immunoSEQ multiplex PCR; TCRdb keeps in-frame clones, though not all of them. The data contain over 40,000 clones, roughly 86% of them seen just once; the ten biggest clones take up roughly 3.5%. The sample was CD4+ or CD8+ T cells sorted from blood, taken in a trial of the OX40 agonist ivuxolimab. The receptors stem from an adult with an advanced solid tumor such as melanoma, head and neck, liver or kidney cancer. CDR3s include the opening cysteine and the closing phenylalanine or tryptophan. Each record gives: V gene, J gene, CDR3 protein.

TRBV6-1	TRBJ1-1	CASSKTGLGAEAFF
TRBV10-3	TRBJ2-3	CAIRPGRAITDTQYF
TRBV18	TRBJ2-1	CASSLLSDSVSYNEQFF
TRBV6-5	TRBJ1-4	CASRPGQINEKLFF
TRBV5-6	TRBJ1-6	CASSLVGVYNSPLHF
TRBV28	TRBJ1-1	CASRTVGEAFF
TRBV7-2	TRBJ2-5	CASSLSASGGQETQYF
TRBV18	TRBJ1-5	CASSPLGLEPQHF
TRBV5-5	TRBJ1-2	CASSWSGQPNYGYTF
TRBV9	TRBJ2-2	CASSVEGLRGGELFF
TRBV19	TRBJ2-1	CASGGQVNEQFF
TRBV11-2	TRBJ1-2	CASSSRGRDGYTF
TRBV25-1	TRBJ1-2	CASSEWSQGAGGYTF
TRBV21-1	TRBJ2-1	CADTRLTGLAGNYNEQFF
TRBV19	TRBJ2-2	CASSTFSNTGELFF
TRBV7-2	TRBJ1-1	CASSWTGETEAFF
TRBV11-2	TRBJ2-2	CASSSGQMNTGELFF
TRBV28	TRBJ2-1	CASTENYNEQFF
TRBV7-3	TRBJ2-5	CASSLTGNHQETQYF
TRBV7-2	TRBJ2-4	CASSSSGGFKNIQYF
TRBV2	TRBJ1-1	CASIGGSPAFTEAFF
TRBV5-8	TRBJ1-6	CASSFSGAPASPLHF
TRBV4-1	TRBJ1-3	CASSQPWTLGNTIYF
TRBV6-6	TRBJ1-1	CASSYSRTEAFF
TRBV7-2	TRBJ2-4	CASSSPLGTGNIQYF
TRBV18	TRBJ2-5	CASSPKGGETQYF
TRBV19	TRBJ2-7	CASTREGQGSEQYF
TRBV11-2	TRBJ1-1	CASRTPGRKNTEAFF
TRBV29-1	TRBJ1-2	CSARVSGDGYTF
TRBV5-4	TRBJ1-3	CASSPGQPGNTIYF
TRBV6-5	TRBJ1-4	CASSSPGRIEKLFF
TRBV5-1	TRBJ1-2	CASSFDSLGTGTGYTF
TRBV28	TRBJ1-5	CASSLPDQPQHF
TRBV6-6	TRBJ2-7	CASSYGERETYF
TRBV5-4	-	CASSLGQAAYEQYF
TRBV5-5	TRBJ2-1	CASSYEMRGLSYNEQFF
TRBV11-2	TRBJ2-3	CASSFGVIAGGTDTQYF
TRBV5-1	TRBJ2-3	CASGRRDSNTDTQYF
TRBV10-3	TRBJ2-2	CAIHLGYTGELFF
TRBV5-4	TRBJ2-2	CASSSKPPQGELFF
TRBV7-9	TRBJ1-1	CASSLARGATEAFF
TRBV4-1	TRBJ2-1	CASSQEAGTLSHEQFF
TRBV28	TRBJ2-7	CASSSQGGLGTYEQYF
TRBV11-2	TRBJ1-3	CASSPGQGPGNTIYF
TRBV14	TRBJ2-4	CASSQAGIQYF
TRBV7-8	TRBJ2-2	CASSPKVAGGTGELFF
TRBV14	TRBJ1-4	CASSWFGQLNEKLFF
TRBV6-5	TRBJ2-2	CASGDGAAGELFF
TRBV28	TRBJ1-1	CASSLMMEAFF
TRBV7-9	TRBJ1-5	CASSLEVGPGSNQPQHF
TRBV18	TRBJ1-5	CASQHDRDNQPQHF
TRBV6-5	TRBJ2-4	CASSYSARIAKNIQYF